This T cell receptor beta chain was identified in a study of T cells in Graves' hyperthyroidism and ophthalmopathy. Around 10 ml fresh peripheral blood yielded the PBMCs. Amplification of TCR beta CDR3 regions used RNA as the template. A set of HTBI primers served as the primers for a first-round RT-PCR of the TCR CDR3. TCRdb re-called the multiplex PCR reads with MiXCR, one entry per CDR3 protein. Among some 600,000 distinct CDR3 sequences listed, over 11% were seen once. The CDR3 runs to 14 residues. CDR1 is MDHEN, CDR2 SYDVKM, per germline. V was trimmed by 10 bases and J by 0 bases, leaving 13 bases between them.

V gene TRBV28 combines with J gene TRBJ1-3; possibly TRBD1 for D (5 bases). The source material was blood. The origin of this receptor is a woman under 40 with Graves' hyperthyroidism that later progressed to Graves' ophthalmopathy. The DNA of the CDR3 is TGTGCCATCGGGGACGGCAGCTCTGGAAACACCATATATTTT. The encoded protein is CAIGDGSSGNTIYF.